Following are 15 T cell receptor beta chains from one sample sequenced in a study of T cell repertoires and HLA-DP antigens. These receptors have no identified antigens. TCRdb keeps only in-frame clones here, not all; method: immunoSEQ multiplex PCR. Altogether about 120,000 clones are present, around 93% being singletons, with the ten largest covering 0.27%. Sample: CD4+ T cells from PBMCs. These receptor sequences come from a woman aged 18 to 35 in good health and CMV-seronegative.

The chain recombines TRBV9 with TRBJ1-1; 10 bases map to TRBD1. The CDR3 has 17 residues. Unmatched junction bases numbered 13, after V lost 4 bases and J lost 4 bases. CDR1 is SGDLS and CDR2 is YYNGEE in the germline V gene. The CDR3 DNA is TGTGCCAGCAGCCCAGACAGGGGGCGGTTGTTGGGCACTGAAGCTTTCTTT. Its protein product is CASSPDRGRLLGTEAFF.

The V call is TRBV5-1, the J call TRBJ2-3; 9 nucleotides line up with TRBD1. CDR3 size: 15 residues. Unmatched junction bases numbered 7, after V lost 4 bases and J lost 4 bases. Looked up from germline, CDR1 is SGHRS and CDR2 is YFSETQ. The CDR3: CASSVEGQGSDTQYF. DNA of the CDR3: TGCGCCAGCAGCGTTGAAGGACAGGGGTCAGATACGCAGTATTTT.

This clone has just one count. The rearrangement joins TRBV5-1 to TRBJ2-3; D gene uncertain. There are 15 residues in the CDR3. CDR1 is SGHRS and CDR2 is YFSETQ in the germline V gene. V was cut by 4 bases and J by 4 bases, with 16 bases left in between. CDR3 nucleotides: TGCGCCAGCAGCGATGCTCTAGGGATCCCAGATACGCAGTATTTT. Amino acid sequence: CASSDALGIPDTQYF.

The chain combines TRBV4-1 with TRBJ1-4; the match to TRBD1 covers 7 bases. The CDR3 covers 18 residues. Germline V gives CDR1 MGHRA, CDR2 YSYEKL. J lost 8 bases, V lost 0 bases, and 15 bases had no gene match. DNA of the CDR3: TGCGCCAGCAGCCAAGAAGCCGGGACAGCGGGGGATATCGAAAAACTGTTTTTT. It encodes CASSQEAGTAGDIEKLFF.

The chain has TRBV9 and TRBJ2-5, with D maybe TRBD2 (6 bases). Germline loops: CDR1 SGDLS, CDR2 YYNGEE. CDR3 length equals 14 residues. Trimming stripped 4 bases from V and 2 bases from J, with 12 bases between. The CDR3 DNA reads TGTGCCAGCAGCTCCCGGGACTCGCAAGAGACCCAGTACTTC. As protein: CASSSRDSQETQYF.

The chain joins TRBV5-1 to TRBJ2-4; a possible D gene is TRBD1 (6 bases). Trimming removed 4 bases at V and 8 bases at J, with 13 bases between. This CDR3 has 13 residues. Germline V gene data show CDR1 as SGHRS and CDR2 as YFSETQ. CDR3 nucleotide sequence: TGCGCCAGCAGCAACAGGGTAGAGGACATTCAGTACTTC. It codes for CASSNRVEDIQYF.

Here the CDR3 DNA reads TGTGCCAGCAGCCGGACCACCTACGAGCAGTACTTC. Protein product: CASSRTTYEQYF. This rearrangement joins TRBV5-6 to TRBJ2-7; D unresolved. V was pared by 4 bases and J by 2 bases, with 7 bases between. CDR1 and CDR2 (germline): SGHDT, YYEEEE. This CDR3 is built from 12 residues.

This clone was detected only a few times. V and J are TRBV6-6 and TRBJ1-6; tentative D call: TRBD1 (5 bases). The CDR3 is 13 amino acids. V dropped 6 bases and J dropped 8 bases, with 11 bases sitting between them. Germline CDR1 reads MNHNY; CDR2 reads SVGAGI (reference sequence). Written as DNA, the CDR3 is TGTGCCAGCAGCACGGAAGGGGATTCACCCCTCCACTTT. Translating it yields CASSTEGDSPLHF.

The rearrangement joins TRBV6-6 to TRBJ2-7, with D perhaps TRBD1 (7 bases). The CDR3 has 14 amino acids. The germline V gene encodes CDR1 MNHNY and CDR2 SVGAGI (reference sequence). V shed 5 bases and J shed 6 bases, with 17 bases lying between them. Here the CDR3 DNA reads TGTGCCAGCAGTGGTAGGGCAGGGGGGTTCGAGCAGTACTTC. Translated, it gives CASSGRAGGFEQYF.

V and J are TRBV6-5 and TRBJ2-7; D is ambiguous. V shed 0 bases and J shed 4 bases, with 10 bases lying between them. Germline V CDR1 and CDR2: MNHEY, SVGAGI. This CDR3 has 14 amino acids. This chain's CDR3 is CASSYSPSVYEQYF. The CDR3 nucleotides read TGTGCCAGCAGTTACTCTCCGTCCGTTTACGAGCAGTACTTC.

The J gene is TRBJ2-1, the V gene TRBV4-3, with TRBD2 matching 14 bases. The length of the CDR3 is 15 residues. Germline loops: CDR1 LGHNA, CDR2 YSLEER. With V trimmed by 6 bases and J by 7 bases, 5 bases remained unmatched. CDR3 coding DNA: TGCGCCAGCAGAAATGGACTAGCGGGGGGAAATGAGCAGTTCTTC. Amino acids: CASRNGLAGGNEQFF.

The genes are TRBV2 and TRBJ1-5; D not resolved. The V end was cut by 4 bases, the J end by 7 bases, with 14 bases between. CDR3 length equals 14 residues. Germline CDR1 reads SNHLY; CDR2 reads FYNNEI. The CDR3, as DNA: TGTGCCAGCAGTGCTCGCCAGTCTAGACAGCCCCAGCATTTT. As protein: CASSARQSRQPQHF.

This chain uses TRBV5-4 with TRBJ2-1; TRBD2 aligns across 16 bases. J gave up 6 bases and V 4 bases, and 7 bases lay outside the gene matches. Germline values: CDR1 SGHNT, CDR2 YYREEE (reference sequence). The length of the CDR3 is 17 residues. The CDR3 coding sequence is TGTGCCAGCAGCGCCGGGACTAGCGGGGGGGCGGTCAATGAGCAGTTCTTC. It translates to CASSAGTSGGAVNEQFF.

The chain combines TRBV5-1 with TRBJ1-2; TRBD1 agrees at 9 bases. The length of the CDR3 is 15 residues. CDR1 and CDR2 from the germline V gene are SGHRS and YFSETQ. V was pared by 0 bases and J by 4 bases, with 4 bases of the junction left unmatched. CDR3 nucleotide sequence: TGCGCCAGCAGCTTGGCCGCACAGGGGGCCTATGGCTACACCTTC. It is translated as CASSLAAQGAYGYTF.

This chain uses TRBV19 with TRBJ1-2; 9 bases align to TRBD1. The CDR3 sequence is 13 residues long. Looked up from germline, CDR1 is LNHDA and CDR2 is SQIVND (reference sequence). Losses at the gene ends were 10 bases for V and 4 bases for J; bases not matched to a gene: 7. CDR3 DNA: TGTGCCATTTCGGACAGGGGAAGCTATGGCTACACCTTC. It specifies CAISDRGSYGYTF.